The source of this TCR beta chain is a study of blood T cell repertoires in COVID-19. CDR3 length: 16 amino acids. CDR1 and CDR2 (germline): SGHTA, FQGNSA. Unmatched junction bases numbered 8, after V lost 4 bases and J lost 2 bases. Original data processing: Reference gene primers were amplified, and this amplification served to estimate nucleated cell counts. Assay used: immunoSEQ multiplex PCR; TCRdb lists only in-frame clones, some missing. For V, J and clone size, that table is used; D and trimming come from the DNA. This sample has about half a million clones, with around 85% found just once. This clonotype was obtained from a human donor in a cohort sampled during active COVID-19. What was sequenced was peripheral blood. The chain carries TRBV7-2 and TRBJ2-1; 7 nucleotides match TRBD2. In DNA, the CDR3 is TGTGCCAGCAGCTGGGGACCCAGCGGGGCCTACAATGAGCAGTTCTTC. Encoded protein: CASSWGPSGAYNEQFF.